The present T cell receptor (beta chain) was sequenced within a study of blood T cell repertoires in COVID-19. About the research overall: Samples came from the United States, Italy and Spain, spanning acute and convalescent COVID-19. PBMCs, B-cell-depleted T cells, or T cells were the source of the cDNA or gDNA that made up the material.

The germline V gene encodes CDR1 SGHNT and CDR2 YYREEE (reference sequence). J lost 5 bases, V lost 4 bases, and 12 bases had no gene match. The CDR3 is 18 residues long. In the authors' workflow: Reference gene primers were amplified, and this amplification served to estimate nucleated cell counts. Produced via immunoSEQ multiplex PCR; TCRdb's table is partial and in-frame only. For V, J and clone size, that table is used; D and trimming come from the DNA. The sample records 45,000 to 70,000 clones, approximately 81% being singletons. This clonotype was sampled from a woman at least 80 years old with active or convalescent COVID-19. The source material was peripheral blood. The chain carries TRBV5-4 and TRBJ2-2, with TRBD2 matching over 12 bases. The CDR3 DNA reads TGTGCCAGCAGCGTGGCCGGGACTAGCGGGTTCGTGACCGGGGAGCTGTTTTTT. This encodes CASSVAGTSGFVTGELFF.